The 19 T cell receptor beta chains below all came from one sample that was sequenced in a study of cytomegalovirus exposure and HLA in healthy donors (dated by TCRdb to about 2017). Library preparation used the immunoSEQ multiplex PCR assay. The table comes from immuneACCESS by way of TCRdb, which keeps in-frame sequences with V and J called. Part of the clones is missing from these tables; in studies checked, under half for an unresolved V gene and the rest for unknown reasons. The sample table holds approximately 160,000 clones, of which around 82% were seen once. The leading ten clones occupy roughly 10% of the sample. The specimen was PBMCs. These receptors were collected from a man between 25 and 39 years old in good health and CMV-seropositive.

V and J are TRBV6-1 and TRBJ2-1, with 9 nucleotides matching TRBD2. CDR1 is MNHNS and CDR2 is SASEGT in the germline V gene. The length of the CDR3 is 16 residues. J lost 6 bases, V lost 3 bases, and 9 bases had no gene match. CDR3 protein: CASSDPLAGGPNEQFF. DNA of the CDR3: TGTGCCAGCAGTGATCCCTTGGCGGGGGGGCCCAATGAGCAGTTCTTC.

The rearrangement uses TRBV2 and TRBJ2-5, with 7 bases fitting TRBD1. Germline V CDR1 and CDR2: SNHLY, FYNNEI. This CDR3 is built from 13 residues. J was trimmed by 3 bases and V by 6 bases; bases with no gene match: 4. The CDR3: CASSQDREETQYF. The CDR3 DNA reads as TGTGCCAGCAGCCAAGACAGGGAAGAGACCCAGTACTTC.

The genes are TRBV7-9 and TRBJ2-7, with 9 nucleotides matching TRBD1. The CDR3 runs to 16 residues. J lost 9 bases, V lost 4 bases, and 16 bases had no gene match. Germline CDR1 reads SEHNR; CDR2 reads FQNEAQ (reference sequence). The CDR3, as DNA: TGTGCCAGCAGCTCCCCTTCAGAGGGACAGGGACTCAGGCAGTACTTC. The encoded protein is CASSSPSEGQGLRQYF.

The genes are TRBV5-1 and TRBJ1-2; D is uncertain. The CDR3 covers 15 residues. The germline V gene has CDR1 SGHRS and CDR2 YFSETQ. Trimming cost V 3 bases and J 4 bases, with 16 bases left between them. The DNA of the CDR3 is TGCGCCAGCAGCTCGGGTGGAGGCGCCGGCTATGGCTACACCTTC. Residues: CASSSGGGAGYGYTF.

This sequence joins TRBV7-9 and TRBJ2-7; D not resolved. CDR3 length: 13 amino acids. V was shortened by 5 bases and J by 6 bases, with 14 bases between the two germline ends. The germline gives CDR1 SEHNR, CDR2 FQNEAQ (reference sequence). The CDR3 DNA sequence: TGTGCCAGCAGCCACCTGGTTGAGTCCGAGCAGTACTTC. Protein sequence: CASSHLVESEQYF.

This clone occurred a few times. J is TRBJ2-2 and V is TRBV7-3, with TRBD1 matching 9 bases. Germline loops: CDR1 SGHTA, CDR2 FQGTGA. CDR3 size: 15 residues. V shed 2 bases and J 5 bases; nucleotides not matched to a gene: 3. The CDR3 nucleotides read TGTGCCAGCAGCTTACGGACAGGGGATACCGGGGAGCTGTTTTTT. Its protein is CASSLRTGDTGELFF.

This chain connects TRBV6-5 to TRBJ2-1; tentative D call: TRBD1 (7 bases). Trimming cost V 6 bases and J 5 bases, with 17 bases left between them. This CDR3 contains 15 residues. The germline V gene encodes CDR1 MNHEY and CDR2 SVGAGI. The CDR3 DNA reads TGTGCCAGCAGCCTGGGGGGCAGGGGGAACAATGAGCAGTTCTTC. This translates into CASSLGGRGNNEQFF.

The chain uses TRBV7-2 and TRBJ2-7; D possibly corresponds to TRBD2 (6 bases). CDR3 length: 14 residues. Germline lookup yields CDR1 SGHTA and CDR2 FQGNSA. V gave up 5 bases and J gave up 3 bases, with 14 bases separating them. In DNA form, the CDR3 reads TGTGCCAGCAGCAACGACCCGGGGGACTACGAGCAGTACTTC. Residues: CASSNDPGDYEQYF.

The chain is built from TRBV7-6 and TRBJ1-5, with a tentative D call TRBD1 (5 bases). Deletions cut 0 bases from V and 3 bases from J, with 15 bases between. The germline V gene has CDR1 SGHVS and CDR2 FNYEAQ. The CDR3 totals 17 residues. This CDR3 is CASSLAQAGLVNQPQHF. Here the CDR3 DNA reads TGTGCCAGCAGCTTAGCGCAGGCAGGGCTGGTCAATCAGCCCCAGCATTTT.

The rearrangement uses TRBV7-9 and TRBJ1-2; 7 positions match TRBD1. The CDR3 spans 13 residues. Unmatched junction bases numbered 9, after V lost 6 bases and J lost 8 bases. Germline assignment: CDR1 SEHNR and CDR2 FQNEAQ (reference sequence). CDR3 coding DNA: TGTGCCAGCAGTTTGACAGGGCCCAAAGGCTACACCTTC. Translated: CASSLTGPKGYTF.

The chain employs TRBV6-5 and TRBJ1-1, with TRBD1 matching 7 bases. Germline values: CDR1 MNHEY, CDR2 SVGAGI. CDR3 length: 14 amino acids. After removal of 6 bases from V and 0 bases from J, the junction contained 4 bases not matched to a gene. CDR3 in DNA: TGTGCCAGCAGGACCGGGACAGTGAACACTGAAGCTTTCTTT. It is translated as CASRTGTVNTEAFF.

This clone was seen a handful of times. One junction end does not reproduce the germline sequence, and a read error may be involved. This chain uses TRBV7-7 with TRBJ1-5; D is possibly TRBD1 (5 bases). This CDR3 contains 14 residues. Per germline, CDR1 SSHAT and CDR2 FNYEAQ (reference sequence). CDR3 sequence: CASMIGAHNQPQHF. CDR3 coding DNA: TGTGCTAGCATGATTGGGGCACACAATCAGCCCCAGCATTTT.

The chain recombines TRBV6-1 with TRBJ2-1, with TRBD2 matching 8 bases. J lost 0 bases, V lost 1 base, and 14 bases had no gene match. This CDR3 is 20 amino acids long. CDR1 and CDR2 from the germline V gene are MNHNS and SASEGT. The CDR3, as DNA: TGTGCCAGCAGTGAAGAGGTTGGTAGCGGGACGGCGGTCTCCTACAATGAGCAGTTCTTC. Encoded protein: CASSEEVGSGTAVSYNEQFF.

A single count supports this clone. CDR3 in DNA: TGTGCCAGCAGCCCCGGGAGGGCCAGCAATCAGCCCCAGCATTTT. Encoded protein: CASSPGRASNQPQHF. The V call is TRBV7-2, the J call TRBJ1-5, with D uncertain. The CDR3 has 15 amino acids. CDR1 is SGHTA and CDR2 is FQGNSA in the germline V gene. The germline V and J ends were trimmed by 5 bases and 1 base, with 12 bases remaining between them.

The chain joins TRBV9 to TRBJ2-7, with 8 bases identical to TRBD1. With 0 bases clipped from V and 4 bases from J, the junction kept 6 bases outside the gene matches. CDR3 length: 15 residues. Per the germline V gene, CDR1 is SGDLS and CDR2 is YYNGEE. This chain's CDR3 is CASSVDWTGSYEQYF. As DNA, the CDR3 is TGTGCCAGCAGCGTAGATTGGACAGGGTCTTACGAGCAGTACTTC.

The table lists this clone with a count of one. The gene calls are TRBV2 and TRBJ2-3; 10 bases line up with TRBD2. There are 17 residues in the CDR3. Germline CDR1 is SNHLY and CDR2 is FYNNEI. V shed 9 bases, J shed 4 bases, and the junction held 16 bases outside the gene matches. The CDR3 region is CARKQGLAGELPDTQYF. For the CDR3, the DNA is TGTGCCAGAAAGCAGGGTCTAGCGGGGGAACTCCCAGATACGCAGTATTTT.

This chain links TRBV28 with TRBJ2-3; TRBD2 matches at 9 bases. Germline V CDR1 and CDR2: MDHEN, SYDVKM. The CDR3 runs to 16 residues. Trimming at V came to 3 bases and at J to 2 bases, leaving 6 bases not matched to a gene. The CDR3 loop reads CASSLQLAGLTDTQYF. The CDR3 bases are TGTGCCAGCAGTTTGCAACTAGCGGGCCTCACAGATACGCAGTATTTT. Combining the CDR3 with reference TRBV28 and TRBJ2-3 gives the whole variable domain DVKVTQSSRYLVKRTGEKVFLECVQDMDHENMFWYRQDPGLGLRLIYFSYDVKMKEKGDIPEGYSVSREKKERFSLILESASTNQTSMYLCASSLQLAGLTDTQYFGPGTRLTVL.

The chain employs TRBV6-6 and TRBJ1-5, with TRBD1 as a possible D gene (6 bases). The germline CDR1 and CDR2 sequences are MNHNY and SVGAGI (reference sequence). The CDR3 has 14 amino acids. V lost 2 bases to trimming and J lost 7 bases, with 12 bases between them. CDR3 sequence reads: CASSYPGDRQPQHF. CDR3 DNA: TGTGCCAGCAGTTACCCAGGGGACCGGCAGCCCCAGCATTTT.

The chain has TRBV10-3 and TRBJ2-7; D may be TRBD1 (5 bases). The germline gives CDR1 ENHRY, CDR2 SYGVKD. With 0 bases removed from V and 0 bases from J, the gap between germline ends came to 6 bases. This CDR3 region has 14 residues. The CDR3 protein is CAISESGPSYEQYF. The DNA of the CDR3 is TGTGCCATCAGTGAGTCGGGGCCCTCCTACGAGCAGTACTTC.